Presented here are 19 T cell receptor beta chains from one specimen sequenced in a study of Ad26.COV2.S vaccination and SARS-CoV-2 variants (dated by TCRdb to about 2021). What this sample's treatment or condition label stands for: some 20 received Ad26.COV2.S at low or high dose, single or two shots; roughly 5 received placebo; per-sample allocation not given. Repertoires of vaccine and placebo recipients were sequenced from samples taken on day 63 after the first injection. Libraries were constructed by the immunoSEQ multiplex PCR assay. TCRdb's version of the immuneACCESS table is confined to in-frame rearrangements and falls short of the full clone set. An unresolved V gene accounts for under half of the shortfall where checked; the remainder is of unknown origin. The sample records about 460,000 clones, roughly nine tenths of which are singletons. The ten largest clones add up to approximately 1.7% of the sample.

The sequenced sample was peripheral blood, obtained in a trial of Ad26.COV2.S vaccine versus placebo. These receptors were collected from a person between 18 and 65 years old who received the Ad26.COV2.S COVID-19 vaccine or a placebo.

The chain employs TRBV9 and TRBJ1-6, with no clear D. CDR1 and CDR2 (germline): SGDLS, YYNGEE. V lost 0 bases and J lost 1, with 5 bases in between. The CDR3 length is 15 residues. The CDR3 loop is CASSVVGSYNSPLHF. The CDR3 DNA reads TGTGCCAGCAGCGTAGTGGGGTCCTATAATTCACCCCTCCACTTT.

The genes are TRBV6-5 and TRBJ1-1, with D possibly TRBD1 on 5 matching bases. Germline V CDR1 and CDR2: MNHEY, SVGAGI. CDR3 length: 12 amino acids. Trimming cost V 6 bases and J 7 bases, with 12 bases left between them. In DNA, the CDR3 is TGTGCCAGCAGCACAGGTGGCCATGAAGCTTTCTTT. Its translation is CASSTGGHEAFF.

This chain uses TRBV2 with TRBJ1-1; tentatively, D is TRBD1 (5 bases). The length of the CDR3 is 13 residues. V lost 1 base and J lost 4, with 7 bases in between. Germline-derived CDR1 and CDR2 are SNHLY and FYNNEI. The CDR3 here is CASSEGRVTEAFF. CDR3 sequence (DNA): TGTGCCAGCAGTGAAGGCAGGGTCACTGAAGCTTTCTTT.

The chain uses TRBV5-1 and TRBJ2-1, with D possibly matching TRBD1 (6 bases). Trimming took 1 base from V and 3 from J, leaving 14 bases between them. Looked up from germline, CDR1 is SGHRS and CDR2 is YFSETQ. There are 16 residues in the CDR3. The CDR3 is CASSLTTGARYNEQFF. The CDR3 DNA follows: TGCGCCAGCAGCTTGACGACAGGCGCGCGCTACAATGAGCAGTTCTTC.

The chain is built from TRBV20-1 and TRBJ2-1; no clear D. Germline-derived CDR1 and CDR2 are DFQATT and SNEGSKA (reference sequence). Deletions cut 2 bases from V and 4 bases from J, with 0 bases between. This CDR3 comprises 10 residues. CDR3 sequence: CSARYNEQFF. The CDR3 DNA follows: TGCAGTGCTAGATACAATGAGCAGTTCTTC.

V gene TRBV4-2 combines with J gene TRBJ1-5; possible D gene TRBD1, 6 bases. The CDR3 extends over 16 amino acids. Trimming pared 0 bases from V and 1 base from J, leaving 10 bases between. Germline values: CDR1 LGHNA, CDR2 YNFKEQ. The CDR3 protein is CASSQEPTGSNQPQHF. CDR3 bases: TGTGCCAGCAGCCAAGAACCCACAGGGAGCAATCAGCCCCAGCATTTT.

J is TRBJ2-1 and V is TRBV5-1; D is ambiguous. This CDR3 has 14 residues. The V end was cut by 4 bases, the J end by 4 bases, with 12 bases between. Germline V gives CDR1 SGHRS, CDR2 YFSETQ. The CDR3 nucleotides are TGCGCCAGCAGCATTGGGTCCCAATACAATGAGCAGTTCTTC. It translates to CASSIGSQYNEQFF.

V is TRBV30 and J is TRBJ1-5; TRBD1 matches at 7 bases. The CDR3 length is 13 residues. CDR1 is GTSNPN, CDR2 SVGIG, per germline (reference sequence). V lost 2 bases to trimming and J lost 5 bases; unmatched junction nucleotides: 3. CDR3 bases: TGTGCCTGGAGTAGAGGGGGCGATCAGCCCCAGCATTTT. Its protein product is CAWSRGGDQPQHF.

The chain has TRBV6-5 and TRBJ1-2; no clear D. The CDR3 contains 16 residues. V lost 0 bases, J lost 2 bases, and 13 bases lay in between. CDR1 MNHEY and CDR2 SVGAGI come from the germline V gene. In DNA, the CDR3 is TGTGCCAGCAGTTACTCGAGACGAGCGGCAAACTATGGCTACACCTTC. It yields the protein CASSYSRRAANYGYTF.

The chain uses TRBV2 and TRBJ2-2; D is unresolved. The CDR3 contains 15 residues. Germline V CDR1 and CDR2: SNHLY, FYNNEI. Trimming removed 0 bases at V and 4 bases at J, with 9 bases between. The CDR3 loop is CASSEAGIGTGELFF. The CDR3, as DNA: TGTGCCAGCAGTGAAGCGGGGATTGGCACCGGGGAGCTGTTTTTT.

The rearrangement joins TRBV6-5 to TRBJ1-6; the match to TRBD1 covers 10 bases. Germline V gene lookup returns CDR1 MNHEY and CDR2 SVGAGI. The CDR3 contains 15 residues. After removal of 7 bases from V and 6 bases from J, the junction contained 6 bases not matched to a gene. This CDR3 reads CASILDRGLNSPLHF. The CDR3, as DNA: TGTGCCAGCATCCTCGACAGGGGGCTTAATTCACCCCTCCACTTT.

The rearrangement joins TRBV11-2 to TRBJ2-7; D uncertain. Trimming removed 5 bases from V and 3 bases from J, with 14 bases in between. The germline V gene has CDR1 SGHAT and CDR2 FQNNGV. This CDR3 has 14 residues. The DNA for the CDR3 is TGTGCCAGCAGCATCCATAGGGAAGGCTACGAGCAGTACTTC. Protein sequence: CASSIHREGYEQYF. Variable domain in full (rest from reference TRBV11-2 and TRBJ2-7): EAGVAQSPRYKIIEKRQSVAFWCNPISGHATLYWYQQILGQGPKLLIQFQNNGVVDDSQLPKDRFSAERLKGVDSTLKIQPAKLEDSAVYLCASSIHREGYEQYFGPGTRLTVT.

The chain joins TRBV28 to TRBJ2-1; 12 bases map to TRBD2. V was clipped by 6 bases and J by 3 bases; unmatched bases: 15. Germline V gene data show CDR1 as MDHEN and CDR2 as SYDVKM. This CDR3 spans 19 amino acids. CDR3: CASSSRRPSGRAGYNEQFF. For the CDR3, the DNA is TGTGCCAGCAGCTCAAGGCGTCCTAGCGGGAGGGCCGGCTACAATGAGCAGTTCTTC. Full variable domain (remainder filled in from reference TRBV28 and TRBJ2-1): DVKVTQSSRYLVKRTGEKVFLECVQDMDHENMFWYRQDPGLGLRLIYFSYDVKMKEKGDIPEGYSVSREKKERFSLILESASTNQTSMYLCASSSRRPSGRAGYNEQFFGPGTRLTVL.

This chain links TRBV5-8 with TRBJ2-7; TRBD1 matches at 7 bases. The CDR3 runs 13 residues. CDR1 and CDR2 (germline): SGHTS, YDEGEE. Trimming cost V 9 bases and J 12 bases; bases outside gene matches: 18. The CDR3 DNA follows: TGTGCCACCGGACAGGCCTCCCGCTACTGGGCGTACTTC. Its translation is CATGQASRYWAYF.

This clone was observed once. The V call is TRBV6-1, the J call TRBJ2-7; D possibly uses TRBD1 or TRBD2 (6 bases each). The CDR3 is 14 amino acids. Deletions cut 3 bases from V and 2 bases from J, with 11 bases between. Germline CDR1 is MNHNS and CDR2 is SASEGT. DNA for the CDR3: TGTGCCAGCAGTGAGGGGGGCCGGACCTACGAGCAGTACTTC. Its translation: CASSEGGRTYEQYF.

V is TRBV27 and J is TRBJ2-5, with TRBD1 identical over 12 bases. V lost 5 bases and J lost 10; bases outside the gene matches: 8. In germline, CDR1 is MNHEY, CDR2 SMNVEV (reference sequence). The CDR3 is 14 residues long. The CDR3 sequence: CASSLNRDRGHQYF. Here the CDR3 DNA reads TGTGCCAGCAGTCTAAACCGGGACAGGGGGCACCAGTACTTC.

V is TRBV7-2 and J is TRBJ1-5; maybe TRBD1 (6 bases). Trimming took off 5 bases at V and 2 bases at J, with 16 bases between the two ends. Germline CDR1 SGHTA, CDR2 FQGNSA. CDR3 size: 16 residues. CDR3: CASSLKGVSGNQPQHF. DNA for the CDR3: TGTGCCAGCAGCCTAAAGGGGGTCTCGGGCAATCAGCCCCAGCATTTT. Filled out from reference TRBV7-2 and TRBJ1-5, the complete variable domain reads GAGVSQSPSNKVTEKGKDVELRCDPISGHTALYWYRQSLGQGLEFLIYFQGNSAPDKSGLPSDRFSAERTGGSVSTLTIQRTQQEDSAVYLCASSLKGVSGNQPQHFGDGTRLSIL.

CDR3 amino acids: CASSTGTSGDKETQYF. CDR3 coding DNA: TGTGCCAGTAGTACCGGGACTAGCGGTGATAAAGAGACCCAGTACTTC. The chain uses TRBV19 and TRBJ2-5; 11 bases agree with TRBD2. This CDR3 spans 16 amino acids. J lost 3 bases, V lost 4 bases, and 7 bases had no gene match. Germline-derived CDR1 and CDR2 are LNHDA and SQIVND (reference sequence).

V gene TRBV4-2 combines with J gene TRBJ1-4, with no clear D. The CDR3 runs to 16 residues. In germline, CDR1 is LGHNA, CDR2 YNFKEQ. V gave up 0 bases and J gave up 6 bases, with 14 bases separating them. For the CDR3, the DNA is TGTGCCAGCAGCCAAGAGGTACCGGGCCGAGATGAAAAACTGTTTTTT. Translation: CASSQEVPGRDEKLFF.